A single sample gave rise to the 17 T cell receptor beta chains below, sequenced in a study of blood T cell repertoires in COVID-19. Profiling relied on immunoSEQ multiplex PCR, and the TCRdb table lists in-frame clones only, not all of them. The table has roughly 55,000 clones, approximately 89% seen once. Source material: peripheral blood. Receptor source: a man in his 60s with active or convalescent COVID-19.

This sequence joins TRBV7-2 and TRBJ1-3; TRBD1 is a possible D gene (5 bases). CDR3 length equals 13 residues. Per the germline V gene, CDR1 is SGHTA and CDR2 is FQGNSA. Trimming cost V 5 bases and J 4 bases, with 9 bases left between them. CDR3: CASSPRQGNTIYF. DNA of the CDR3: TGTGCCAGCAGCCCCCGACAGGGAAACACCATATATTTT.

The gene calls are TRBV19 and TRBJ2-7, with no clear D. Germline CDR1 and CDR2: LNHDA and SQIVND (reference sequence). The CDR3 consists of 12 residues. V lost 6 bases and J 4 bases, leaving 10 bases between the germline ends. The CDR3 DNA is TGTGCCAGTAGCGATAAGCGTTACGAGCAGTACTTC. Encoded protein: CASSDKRYEQYF.

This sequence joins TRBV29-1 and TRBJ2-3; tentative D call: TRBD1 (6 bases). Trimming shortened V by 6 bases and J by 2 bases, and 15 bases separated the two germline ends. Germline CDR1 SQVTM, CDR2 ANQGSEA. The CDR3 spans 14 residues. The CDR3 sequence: CSVNDRPFTDTQYF. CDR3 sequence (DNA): TGCAGCGTGAACGACAGGCCGTTCACAGATACGCAGTATTTT.

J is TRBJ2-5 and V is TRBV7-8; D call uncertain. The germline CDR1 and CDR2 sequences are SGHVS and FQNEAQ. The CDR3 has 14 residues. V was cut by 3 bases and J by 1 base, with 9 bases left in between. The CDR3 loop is CASSLRRSQETQYF. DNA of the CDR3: TGTGCCAGCAGCTTGCGTCGGAGCCAAGAGACCCAGTACTTC.

CDR3 nucleotides: TGTGCCAGCAGTTTCCAGGGGGCTTACGAGCAGTACTTC. This gives the protein CASSFQGAYEQYF. This rearrangement joins TRBV12-3 or TRBV12-4 to TRBJ2-7; 8 nucleotides align to TRBD1. V lost 3 bases and J lost 4; bases outside the gene matches: 2. The CDR3 covers 13 residues.

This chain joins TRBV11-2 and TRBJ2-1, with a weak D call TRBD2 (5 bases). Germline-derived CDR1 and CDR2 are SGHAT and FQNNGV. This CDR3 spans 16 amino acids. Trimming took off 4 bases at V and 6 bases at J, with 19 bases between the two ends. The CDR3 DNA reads TGTGCCAGCAGCTCCTATCTTAGTGCGGGTCCCAATGAGCAGTTCTTC. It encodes CASSSYLSAGPNEQFF.

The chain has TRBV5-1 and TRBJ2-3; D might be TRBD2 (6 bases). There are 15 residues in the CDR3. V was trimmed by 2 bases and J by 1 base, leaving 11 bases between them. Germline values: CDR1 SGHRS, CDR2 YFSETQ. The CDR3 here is CASSLDSGGTDTQYF. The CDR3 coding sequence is TGCGCCAGCAGCTTAGATTCGGGGGGCACAGATACGCAGTATTTT.

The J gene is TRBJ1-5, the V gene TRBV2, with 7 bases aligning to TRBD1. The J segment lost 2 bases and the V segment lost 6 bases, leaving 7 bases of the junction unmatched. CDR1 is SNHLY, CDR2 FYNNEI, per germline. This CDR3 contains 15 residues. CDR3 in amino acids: CASRPTTGGNQPQHF. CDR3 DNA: TGTGCCAGCAGACCCACTACAGGGGGCAATCAGCCCCAGCATTTT.

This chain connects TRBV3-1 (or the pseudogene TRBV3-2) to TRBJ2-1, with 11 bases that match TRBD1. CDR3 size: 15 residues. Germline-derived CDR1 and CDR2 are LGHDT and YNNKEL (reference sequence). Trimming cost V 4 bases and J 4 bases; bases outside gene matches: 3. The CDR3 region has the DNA TGTGCCAGCAGCCTAGGACAGGGGGCTTACAATGAGCAGTTCTTC. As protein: CASSLGQGAYNEQFF.

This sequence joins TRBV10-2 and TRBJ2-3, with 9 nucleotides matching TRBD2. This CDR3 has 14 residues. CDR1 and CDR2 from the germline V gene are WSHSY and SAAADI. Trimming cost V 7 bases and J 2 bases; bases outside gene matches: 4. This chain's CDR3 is CASKASGITDTQYF. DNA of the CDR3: TGCGCCAGCAAGGCTAGCGGGATCACAGATACGCAGTATTTT.

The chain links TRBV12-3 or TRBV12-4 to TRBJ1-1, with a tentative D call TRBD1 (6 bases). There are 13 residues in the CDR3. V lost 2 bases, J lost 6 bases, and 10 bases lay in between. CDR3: CASSLKGGAEAFF. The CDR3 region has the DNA TGTGCCAGCAGTTTAAAGGGGGGGGCTGAAGCTTTCTTT.

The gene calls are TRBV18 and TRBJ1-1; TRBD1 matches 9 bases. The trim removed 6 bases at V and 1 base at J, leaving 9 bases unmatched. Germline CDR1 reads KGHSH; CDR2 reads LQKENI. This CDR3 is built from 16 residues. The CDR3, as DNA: TGTGCCAGCTCGCGCACAGGGACAGGGTCGAACACTGAAGCTTTCTTT. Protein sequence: CASSRTGTGSNTEAFF. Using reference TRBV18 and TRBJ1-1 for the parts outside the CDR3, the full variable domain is NAGVMQNPRHLVRRRGQEARLRCSPMKGHSHVYWYRQLPEEGLKFMVYLQKENIIDESGMPKERFSAEFPKEGPSILRIQQVVRGDSAAYFCASSRTGTGSNTEAFFGQGTRLTVV.

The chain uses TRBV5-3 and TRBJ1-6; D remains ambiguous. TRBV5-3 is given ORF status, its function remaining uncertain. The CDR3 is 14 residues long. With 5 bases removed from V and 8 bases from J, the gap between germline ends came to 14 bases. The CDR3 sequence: CARRRGVGHSPLHF. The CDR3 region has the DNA TGTGCCAGAAGACGGGGAGTTGGGCATTCACCCCTCCACTTT.

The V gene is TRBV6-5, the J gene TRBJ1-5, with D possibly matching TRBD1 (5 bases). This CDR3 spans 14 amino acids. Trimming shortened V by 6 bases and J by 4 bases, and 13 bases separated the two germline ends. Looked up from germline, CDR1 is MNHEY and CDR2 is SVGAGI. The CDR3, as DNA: TGTGCCAGCAGCCCCGACGGGACTAATCAGCCCCAGCATTTT. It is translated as CASSPDGTNQPQHF.

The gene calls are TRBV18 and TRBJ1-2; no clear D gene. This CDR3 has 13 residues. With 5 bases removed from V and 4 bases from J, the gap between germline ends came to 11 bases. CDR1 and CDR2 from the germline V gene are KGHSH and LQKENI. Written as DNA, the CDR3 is TGTGCCAGCTCATCCCCAAACGGCTATGGCTACACCTTC. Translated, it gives CASSSPNGYGYTF.

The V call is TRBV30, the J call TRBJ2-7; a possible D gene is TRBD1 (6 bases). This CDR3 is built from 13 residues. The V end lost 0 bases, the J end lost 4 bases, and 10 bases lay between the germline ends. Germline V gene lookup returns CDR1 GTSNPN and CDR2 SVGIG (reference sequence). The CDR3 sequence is CAWSVNRAYEQYF. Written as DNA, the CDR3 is TGTGCCTGGAGTGTCAACAGGGCTTACGAGCAGTACTTC.

In DNA form, the CDR3 reads TGTGCCACCACAGGGGGTTGGGGGACCTACGAGCAGTACTTC. Its protein is CATTGGWGTYEQYF. V usage is TRBV28 and J usage is TRBJ2-7, with 8 bases lining up with TRBD1. With 10 bases clipped from V and 2 bases from J, the junction kept 10 bases outside the gene matches. Looked up from germline, CDR1 is MDHEN and CDR2 is SYDVKM. The CDR3 sequence is 14 residues long.